The 7 T cell receptor beta chains below come from one sample, sequenced in a study of blood T cell repertoires in COVID-19 (TCRdb year 2020). Library preparation employed the immunoSEQ multiplex PCR assay. Entries here come from immuneACCESS through TCRdb and include only in-frame sequences with V and J called. Some clones fail to appear in such tables; in the studies checked, an unresolved V gene covers under half of the shortfall, and the cause of the remainder is unknown. A total of fewer than 250,000 clones appear in this sample, 84% of them only once. The ten largest clonotypes hold 6.8% of the sample. Input material: PBMCs or T cells enriched from blood (not recorded which). These receptors all stem from a woman in her forties who had recovered from COVID-19.

The genes are TRBV6-5 and TRBJ2-7; tentative D call: TRBD2 (6 bases). The CDR3 extends over 14 amino acids. Germline CDR1 reads MNHEY; CDR2 reads SVGAGI. Trimming removed 7 bases from V and 6 bases from J, with 19 bases in between. The CDR3 spells CASMLADPGGEQYF. The DNA for the CDR3 is TGTGCCAGCATGTTAGCGGATCCCGGTGGCGAGCAGTACTTC.

The rearrangement joins TRBV28 to TRBJ1-2, with TRBD1 as a possible D gene (6 bases). V was clipped by 9 bases and J by 0 bases, with 11 bases between them. Germline CDR1 is MDHEN and CDR2 is SYDVKM. The CDR3 length is 13 residues. The CDR3 loop is CASEDRANYGYTF. The CDR3 DNA follows: TGTGCCAGTGAGGACAGAGCTAACTATGGCTACACCTTC.

The V and J genes are TRBV29-1 and TRBJ1-1, with D possibly TRBD1 on 5 matching bases. The V end was cut by 6 bases, the J end by 0 bases, with 11 bases between. Germline CDR1 reads SQVTM; CDR2 reads ANQGSEA. The CDR3 spans 13 residues. The CDR3 reads CSVSGLLNTEAFF. CDR3 DNA: TGCAGCGTCTCAGGGCTACTGAACACTGAAGCTTTCTTT.

The CDR3 loop is CASSAHRNNEQFF. For the CDR3, the DNA is TGTGCCAGCAGCGCCCACAGGAACAATGAGCAGTTCTTC. The chain combines TRBV11-3 with TRBJ2-1, with TRBD1 as a possible D gene (5 bases). The CDR3 is made up of 13 amino acids. With 5 bases removed from V and 5 bases from J, the gap between germline ends came to 10 bases. The germline CDR1 and CDR2 sequences are SGHNT and YENEEA.

This chain uses TRBV12-3 or TRBV12-4 with TRBJ1-2; the match to TRBD1 covers 7 bases. The CDR3 extends over 12 amino acids. With 6 bases clipped from V and 8 bases from J, the junction kept 6 bases outside the gene matches. The CDR3 coding sequence is TGTGCCAGCAGACCCCCAGGGGGAGGCTACACCTTC. Its translation: CASRPPGGGYTF.

The chain joins TRBV7-2 to TRBJ2-7, with a possible D match to TRBD1 (6 bases). CDR1 and CDR2 from the germline V gene are SGHTA and FQGNSA. The V end lost 5 bases, the J end lost 7 bases, and 15 bases lay between the germline ends. The CDR3 is 13 residues long. The chain's CDR3 is CASSPGTFGEQYF. CDR3 in DNA: TGTGCCAGCAGCCCAGGGACATTTGGGGAGCAGTACTTC.

This clone was counted a few times. The chain employs TRBV27 and TRBJ1-1; D is ambiguous. Deletions cut 5 bases from V and 4 bases from J, with 11 bases between. From germline, CDR1 is MNHEY and CDR2 SMNVEV (reference sequence). This CDR3 contains 13 residues. The CDR3 is CASSNLAGTEAFF. Here the CDR3 DNA reads TGTGCCAGCAGTAACCTCGCGGGCACTGAAGCTTTCTTT.